These 6 T cell receptor beta chains share one sample of origin, sequenced in a study of blood T cell repertoires in COVID-19. Here immunoSEQ multiplex PCR was the method, and the copy in TCRdb shows in-frame clones only, minus some. The data hold roughly 170,000 clones, with around nine tenths observed a single time. Sequenced material: peripheral blood. These receptors were collected from a young woman who had recovered from COVID-19.

This sequence joins TRBV18 and TRBJ1-2, with 7 bases aligning to TRBD1. Per the germline V gene, CDR1 is KGHSH and CDR2 is LQKENI. After removal of 6 bases from V and 1 base from J, the junction contained 17 bases not matched to a gene. The CDR3 contains 18 residues. The CDR3 spells CASSHPRSDRQFNYGYTF. CDR3 nucleotides: TGTGCCAGCTCTCATCCTCGATCGGACAGGCAATTTAACTATGGCTACACCTTC. Using reference TRBV18 and TRBJ1-2 for the parts outside the CDR3, the full variable domain is NAGVMQNPRHLVRRRGQEARLRCSPMKGHSHVYWYRQLPEEGLKFMVYLQKENIIDESGMPKERFSAEFPKEGPSILRIQQVVRGDSAAYFCASSHPRSDRQFNYGYTFGSGTRLTVV.

J is TRBJ1-5 and V is TRBV21-1; the table's D call, TRBD1, was not checked against the DNA. TRBV21-1 is an annotated pseudogene. The CDR3 sequence is 15 residues long. The CDR3 DNA reads TGTGCCAGCAGCAAGGGGAGACAGGGGGACCAGCCCCAGCATTTT. As protein: CASSKGRQGDQPQHF.

This sequence joins TRBV18 and TRBJ2-4; 7 bases align to TRBD1. Germline values: CDR1 KGHSH, CDR2 LQKENI. Trimming took 3 bases from V and 3 from J; bases not matched to a gene: 5. This CDR3 region has 15 residues. The CDR3 nucleotides read TGTGCCAGCTCACCCCGGGACAGCGGCAAAAACATTCAGTACTTC. Amino acid sequence: CASSPRDSGKNIQYF.

CDR3 sequence: CASSQSSGTSETQYF. DNA of the CDR3: TGCGCCAGCAGCCAATCATCCGGGACTAGCGAGACCCAGTACTTC. The gene calls are TRBV4-1 and TRBJ2-5; 9 bases map to TRBD2. The CDR3 runs 15 residues. Germline V gene lookup returns CDR1 MGHRA and CDR2 YSYEKL. J was trimmed by 5 bases and V by 2 bases; bases with no gene match: 6.

The chain employs TRBV7-6 and TRBJ1-2; 8 nucleotides agree with TRBD1. The CDR3 runs 15 residues. Germline-derived CDR1 and CDR2 are SGHVS and FNYEAQ. With 5 bases clipped from V and 4 bases from J, the junction kept 9 bases outside the gene matches. The CDR3 DNA is TGTGCCAGCAGCCGGACAGGGTCCTTAAGCTATGGCTACACCTTC. It specifies CASSRTGSLSYGYTF.

This clone was found once. V is TRBV25-1 and J is TRBJ2-3; D is undetermined. The CDR3 extends over 15 amino acids. Germline CDR1 is MGHDK and CDR2 is SYGVNS. Trimming cost V 0 bases and J 0 bases, with 7 bases left between them. CDR3 residues: CASSEYTGSTDTQYF. CDR3 sequence (DNA): TGTGCCAGCAGTGAATATACCGGGAGCACAGATACGCAGTATTTT.